This T cell receptor beta chain was captured by sequencing in a study of blood T cell repertoires in COVID-19. About the research overall: PBMCs, B-cell-depleted T cells, or T cells were the source of the cDNA or gDNA that made up the material.

Germline trimming cut 3 bases from V and 0 bases from J; bases unmatched to any gene: 1. The V gene's germline CDR1 is MNHEY and CDR2 SMNVEV (reference sequence). The CDR3 runs 15 residues. Which cohort a participant joined came from the clinical history participants gave. Clones were sequenced by immunoSEQ multiplex PCR, and TCRdb holds only the in-frame ones, with some missing. The table shows 150,000 or so clones, with roughly 90% occurring only once. The clonotype was recovered from a woman in her thirties or forties who had been exposed to COVID-19. The J gene is TRBJ2-1, the V gene TRBV27, with 8 nucleotides matching TRBD2. Sequenced: PBMCs or T cells enriched from blood (not recorded which). CDR3 sequence (DNA): TGTGCCAGCAGTTTCGGGACTAGCTCCTACAATGAGCAGTTCTTC. It codes for CASSFGTSSYNEQFF.